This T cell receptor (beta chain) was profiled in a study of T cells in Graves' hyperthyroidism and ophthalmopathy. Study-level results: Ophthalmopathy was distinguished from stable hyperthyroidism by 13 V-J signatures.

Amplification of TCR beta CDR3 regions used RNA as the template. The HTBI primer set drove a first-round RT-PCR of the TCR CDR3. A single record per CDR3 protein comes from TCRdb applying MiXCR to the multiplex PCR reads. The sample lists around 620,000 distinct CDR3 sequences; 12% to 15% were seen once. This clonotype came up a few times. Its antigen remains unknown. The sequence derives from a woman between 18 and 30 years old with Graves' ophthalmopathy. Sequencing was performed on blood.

CDR3 region: CASSSGQALFSYEQYF. Here the CDR3 DNA reads TGTGCCAGCAGCTCCGGACAGGCTCTTTTCTCCTACGAGCAGTACTTC. The chain carries TRBV11-3 and TRBJ2-7; 7 nucleotides align to TRBD1. CDR1 and CDR2 (germline): SGHNT, YENEEA. The length of the CDR3 is 16 residues. V was clipped by 4 bases and J by 0 bases; unmatched bases: 9.